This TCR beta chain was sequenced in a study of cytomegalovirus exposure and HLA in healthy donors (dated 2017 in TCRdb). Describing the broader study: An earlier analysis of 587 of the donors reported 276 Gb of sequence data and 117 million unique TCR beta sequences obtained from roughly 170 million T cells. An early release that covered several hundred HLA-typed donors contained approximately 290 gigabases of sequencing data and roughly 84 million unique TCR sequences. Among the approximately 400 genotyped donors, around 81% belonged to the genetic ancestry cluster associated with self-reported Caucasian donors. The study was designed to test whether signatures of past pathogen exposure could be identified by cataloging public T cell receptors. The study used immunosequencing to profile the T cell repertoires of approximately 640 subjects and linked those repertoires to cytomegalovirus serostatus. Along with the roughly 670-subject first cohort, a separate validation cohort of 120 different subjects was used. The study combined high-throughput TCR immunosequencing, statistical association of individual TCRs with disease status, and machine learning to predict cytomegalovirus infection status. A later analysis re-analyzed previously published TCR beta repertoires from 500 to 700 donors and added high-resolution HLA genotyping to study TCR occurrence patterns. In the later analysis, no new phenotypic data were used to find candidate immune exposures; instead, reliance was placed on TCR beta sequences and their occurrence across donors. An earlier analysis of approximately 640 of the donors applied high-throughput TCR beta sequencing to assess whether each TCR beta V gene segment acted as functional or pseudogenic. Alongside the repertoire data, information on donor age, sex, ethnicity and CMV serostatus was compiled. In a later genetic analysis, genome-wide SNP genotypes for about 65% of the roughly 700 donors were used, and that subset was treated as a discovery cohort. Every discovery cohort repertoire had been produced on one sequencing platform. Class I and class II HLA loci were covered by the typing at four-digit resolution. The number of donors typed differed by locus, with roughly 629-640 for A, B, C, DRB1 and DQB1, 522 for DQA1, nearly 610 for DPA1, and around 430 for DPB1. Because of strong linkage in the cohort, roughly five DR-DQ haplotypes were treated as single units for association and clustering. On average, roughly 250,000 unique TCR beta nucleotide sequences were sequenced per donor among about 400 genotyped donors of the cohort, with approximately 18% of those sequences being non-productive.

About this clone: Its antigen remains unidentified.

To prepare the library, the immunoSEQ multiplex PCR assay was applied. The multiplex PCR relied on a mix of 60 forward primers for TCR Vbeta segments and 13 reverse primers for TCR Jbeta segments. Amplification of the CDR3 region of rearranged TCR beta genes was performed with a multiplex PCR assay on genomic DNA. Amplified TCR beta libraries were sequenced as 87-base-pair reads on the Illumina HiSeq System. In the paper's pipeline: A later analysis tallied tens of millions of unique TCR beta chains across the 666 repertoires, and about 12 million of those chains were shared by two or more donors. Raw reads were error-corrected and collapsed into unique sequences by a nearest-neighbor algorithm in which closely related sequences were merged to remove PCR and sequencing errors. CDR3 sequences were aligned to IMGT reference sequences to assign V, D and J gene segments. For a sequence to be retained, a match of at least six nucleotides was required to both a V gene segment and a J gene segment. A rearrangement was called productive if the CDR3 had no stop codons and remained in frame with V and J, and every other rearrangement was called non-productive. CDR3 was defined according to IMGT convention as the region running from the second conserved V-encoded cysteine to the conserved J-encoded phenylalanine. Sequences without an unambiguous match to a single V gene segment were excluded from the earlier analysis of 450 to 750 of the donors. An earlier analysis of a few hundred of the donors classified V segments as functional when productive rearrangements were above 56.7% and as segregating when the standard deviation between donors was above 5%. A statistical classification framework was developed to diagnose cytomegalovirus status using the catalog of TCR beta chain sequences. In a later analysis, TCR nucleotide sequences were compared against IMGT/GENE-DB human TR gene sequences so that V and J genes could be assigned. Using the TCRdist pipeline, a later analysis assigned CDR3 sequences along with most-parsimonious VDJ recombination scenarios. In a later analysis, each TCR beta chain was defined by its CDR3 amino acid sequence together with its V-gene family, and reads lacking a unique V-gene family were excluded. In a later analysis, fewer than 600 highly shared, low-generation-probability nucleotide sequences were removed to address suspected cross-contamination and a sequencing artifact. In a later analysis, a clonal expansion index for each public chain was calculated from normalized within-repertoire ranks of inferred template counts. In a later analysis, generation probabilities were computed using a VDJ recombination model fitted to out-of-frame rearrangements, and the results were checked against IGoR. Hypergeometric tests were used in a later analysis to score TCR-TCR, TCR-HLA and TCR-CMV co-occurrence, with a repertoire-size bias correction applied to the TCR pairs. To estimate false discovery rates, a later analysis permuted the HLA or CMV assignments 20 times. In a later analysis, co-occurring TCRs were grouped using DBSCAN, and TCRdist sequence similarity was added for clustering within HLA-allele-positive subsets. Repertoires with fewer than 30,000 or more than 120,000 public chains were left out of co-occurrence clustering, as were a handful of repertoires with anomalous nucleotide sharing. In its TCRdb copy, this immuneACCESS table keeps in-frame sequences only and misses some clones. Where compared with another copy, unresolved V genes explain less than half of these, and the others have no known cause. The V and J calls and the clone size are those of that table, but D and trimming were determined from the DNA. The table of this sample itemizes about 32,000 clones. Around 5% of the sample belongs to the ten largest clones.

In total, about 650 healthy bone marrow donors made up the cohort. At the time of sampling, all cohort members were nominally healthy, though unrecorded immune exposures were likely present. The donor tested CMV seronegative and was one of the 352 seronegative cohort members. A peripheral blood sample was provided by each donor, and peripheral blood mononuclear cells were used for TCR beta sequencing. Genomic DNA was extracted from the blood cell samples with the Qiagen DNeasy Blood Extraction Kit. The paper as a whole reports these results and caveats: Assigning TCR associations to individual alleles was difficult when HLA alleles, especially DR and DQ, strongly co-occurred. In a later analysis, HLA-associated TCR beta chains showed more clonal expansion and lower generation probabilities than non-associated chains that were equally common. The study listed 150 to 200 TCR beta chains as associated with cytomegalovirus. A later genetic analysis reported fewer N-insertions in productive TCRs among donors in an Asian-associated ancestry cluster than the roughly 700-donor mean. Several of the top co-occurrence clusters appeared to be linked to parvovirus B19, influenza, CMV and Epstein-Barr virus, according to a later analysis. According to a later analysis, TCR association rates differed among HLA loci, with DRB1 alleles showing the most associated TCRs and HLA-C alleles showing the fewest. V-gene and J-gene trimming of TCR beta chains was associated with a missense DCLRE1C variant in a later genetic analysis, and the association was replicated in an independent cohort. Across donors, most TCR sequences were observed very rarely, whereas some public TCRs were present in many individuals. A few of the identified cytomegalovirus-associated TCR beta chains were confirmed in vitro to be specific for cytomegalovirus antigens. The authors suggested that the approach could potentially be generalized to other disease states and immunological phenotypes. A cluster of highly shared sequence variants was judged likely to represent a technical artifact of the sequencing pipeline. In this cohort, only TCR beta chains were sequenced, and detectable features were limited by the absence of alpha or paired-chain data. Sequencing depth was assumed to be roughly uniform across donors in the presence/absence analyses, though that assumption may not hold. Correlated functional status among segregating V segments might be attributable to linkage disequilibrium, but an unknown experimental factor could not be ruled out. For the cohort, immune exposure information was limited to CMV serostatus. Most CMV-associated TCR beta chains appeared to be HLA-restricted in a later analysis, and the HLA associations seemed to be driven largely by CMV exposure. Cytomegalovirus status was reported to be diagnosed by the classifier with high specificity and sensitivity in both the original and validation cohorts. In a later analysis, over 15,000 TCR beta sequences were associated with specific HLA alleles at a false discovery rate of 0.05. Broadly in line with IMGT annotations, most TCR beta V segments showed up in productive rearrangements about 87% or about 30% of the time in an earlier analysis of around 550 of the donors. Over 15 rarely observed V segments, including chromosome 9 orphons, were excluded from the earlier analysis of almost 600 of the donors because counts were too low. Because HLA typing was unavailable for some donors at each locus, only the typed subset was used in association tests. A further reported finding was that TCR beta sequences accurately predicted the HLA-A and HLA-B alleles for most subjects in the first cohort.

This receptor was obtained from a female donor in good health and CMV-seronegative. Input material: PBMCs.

The CDR3 in this case is CASSISGTVAGYTF. The DNA is as follows: TGTGCCAGTAGTATTTCAGGAACGGTTGCTGGCTACACCTTC. The V and J segments used are TRBV19 and TRBJ1-2, with the D segment identity uncertain. Reading from cysteine to phenylalanine, the CDR3 counts 14 amino acids. CDR3 DNA only is kept here, 42 bases in frame from base 1. V sheds 3 bases and J sheds 7 bases, leaving 15 bases between their ends. CDR1 and CDR2 are read off the germline V gene (reference sequence) as LNHDA and SQIVND.